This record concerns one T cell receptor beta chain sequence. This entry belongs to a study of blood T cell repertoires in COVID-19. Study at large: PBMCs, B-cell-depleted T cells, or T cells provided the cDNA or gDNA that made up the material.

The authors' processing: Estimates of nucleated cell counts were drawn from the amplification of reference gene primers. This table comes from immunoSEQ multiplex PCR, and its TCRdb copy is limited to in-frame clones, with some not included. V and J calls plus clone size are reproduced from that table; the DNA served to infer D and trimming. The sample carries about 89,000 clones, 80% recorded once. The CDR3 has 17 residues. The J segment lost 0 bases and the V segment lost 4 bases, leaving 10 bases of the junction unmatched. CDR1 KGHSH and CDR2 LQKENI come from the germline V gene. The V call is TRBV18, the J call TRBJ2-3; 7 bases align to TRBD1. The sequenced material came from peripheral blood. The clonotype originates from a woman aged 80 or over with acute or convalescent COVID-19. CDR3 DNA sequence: TGTGCCAGCTCACACAGGGGCCCCATTATGAGCACAGATACGCAGTATTTT. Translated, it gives CASSHRGPIMSTDTQYF.